The entry below gives a single T cell receptor (beta chain) sequence along with its context. This CDR3 has 15 residues. Trimming stripped 3 bases from V and 2 bases from J, with 12 bases between. Germline V gives CDR1 SGHRS, CDR2 YFSETQ. The record originates from a study of T cell responses to AZD1222 COVID-19 vaccine. Profiled with immunoSEQ multiplex PCR; TCRdb holds only in-frame clones, not every one. The sample has 150,000 to 200,000 clones, about nine tenths seen once; the top ten hold roughly 6.2%. Sequencing used peripheral blood, obtained 28 days after the second AZD1222 dose. The V call is TRBV5-1, the J call TRBJ2-1; D is perhaps TRBD1 or TRBD2 (5 bases each). The sequence derives from an adult who received the AZD1222 COVID-19 vaccine. CDR3 amino acids: CASSWDGDTYNEQFF. The CDR3 DNA reads TGCGCCAGCAGCTGGGACGGAGACACCTACAATGAGCAGTTCTTC.